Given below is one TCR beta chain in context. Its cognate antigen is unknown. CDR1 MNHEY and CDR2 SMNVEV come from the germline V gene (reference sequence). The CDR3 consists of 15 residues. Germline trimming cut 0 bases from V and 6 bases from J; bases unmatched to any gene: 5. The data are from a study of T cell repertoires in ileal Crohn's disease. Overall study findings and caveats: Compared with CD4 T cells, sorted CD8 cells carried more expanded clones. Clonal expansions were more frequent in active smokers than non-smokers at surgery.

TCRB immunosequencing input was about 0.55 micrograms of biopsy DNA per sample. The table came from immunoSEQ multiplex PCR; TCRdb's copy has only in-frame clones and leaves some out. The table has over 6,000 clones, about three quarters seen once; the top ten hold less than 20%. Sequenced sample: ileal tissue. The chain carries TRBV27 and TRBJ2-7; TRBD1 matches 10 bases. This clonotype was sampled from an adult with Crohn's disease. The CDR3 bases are TGTGCCAGCAGTTTATCCGGGACAGGGGTTTCCGAGCAGTACTTC. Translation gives CASSLSGTGVSEQYF.